The 20 T cell receptor beta chains given below trace back to one sample, sequenced in a study of graft-versus-host responses after intestinal transplantation. Using immunoSEQ multiplex PCR, the repertoire was profiled, and TCRdb retains in-frame clones only, with some absent. The repertoire holds roughly 9,700 clones, with 36% as singletons. Irradiated stimulators labeled with violet dye, some 200,000 in number, were plated with some 200,000 CFSE-labeled responders. The sample was alloreactive CD8+ T cells from a mixed lymphocyte reaction culture, taken before intestinal transplant. Regarding subset: CFSE-low proliferating T cells sorted from approximately six-day pre-transplant mixed lymphocyte reaction (GvH or HvG direction). The receptors stem from a human patient who received an intestinal transplant.

The CDR3 spells CASNEVPGQGRNEQYF. As DNA, the CDR3 is TGTGCCAGCAACGAGGTCCCGGGACAGGGGAGGAACGAGCAGTACTTC. The genes are TRBV28 and TRBJ2-7, with TRBD1 matching 10 bases. The CDR3 length is 16 residues. The J segment lost 5 bases and the V segment lost 7 bases, leaving 14 bases of the junction unmatched. Germline V gives CDR1 MDHEN, CDR2 SYDVKM.

The rearrangement joins TRBV19 to TRBJ2-7; TRBD2 matches at 7 bases. Germline V gene data show CDR1 as LNHDA and CDR2 as SQIVND (reference sequence). V trimming: 5 bases; J trimming: 4 bases; junction bases outside the gene matches: 11. The CDR3 runs 15 residues. In DNA, the CDR3 is TGTGCCAGTAGTCCCGGCGGCGGGGGAGTTTACGAGCAGTACTTC. It encodes CASSPGGGGVYEQYF.

The rearrangement links TRBV6-5 to TRBJ2-3; 8 bases are shared with TRBD1. The CDR3 spans 15 residues. Germline CDR1 and CDR2: MNHEY and SVGAGI. Losses at the gene ends were 0 bases for V and 5 bases for J; bases not matched to a gene: 4. CDR3 DNA: TGTGCCAGCAGTTACTCGGACAGGGTGGGAGATACGCAGTATTTT. Amino acids: CASSYSDRVGDTQYF.

CDR3 DNA sequence: TGTGCCAGCAGCCGGGGGGGACATATCACCTCACCCCTCCACTTT. This gives the protein CASSRGGHITSPLHF. This chain joins TRBV5-4 and TRBJ1-6; TRBD1 might be the D (6 bases). The germline V gene has CDR1 SGHNT and CDR2 YYREEE (reference sequence). The ends were cut back, 4 bases at V and 10 bases at J, with 18 bases in the middle. CDR3 length: 15 residues. Complete variable domain (other parts from reference TRBV5-4 and TRBJ1-6): ETGVTQSPTHLIKTRGQQVTLRCSSQSGHNTVSWYQQALGQGPQFIFQYYREEENGRGNFPPRFSGLQFPNYSSELNVNALELDDSALYLCASSRGGHITSPLHFGNGTRLTVT.

This clone showed up just a few times. This sequence joins TRBV9 and TRBJ2-1, with 7 nucleotides matching TRBD2. Germline values: CDR1 SGDLS, CDR2 YYNGEE. The V gene end was trimmed by 4 bases and the J gene end by 9 bases; junction bases not matched to a gene: 10. The CDR3 length is 14 residues. The CDR3 region has the DNA TGTGCCAGCAGCCTCGGCGGGAGAGCCGGTGAGCAGTTCTTC. Amino acids: CASSLGGRAGEQFF.

This clone was found a few times. The rearrangement joins TRBV27 to TRBJ2-7, with a tentative D call TRBD1 (6 bases). Per germline, CDR1 MNHEY and CDR2 SMNVEV (reference sequence). This CDR3 is 14 amino acids long. Trimming took 5 bases from V and 2 from J, leaving 13 bases between them. CDR3 sequence reads: CASSLGTSPYEQYF. The CDR3 region has the DNA TGTGCCAGCAGTCTAGGGACATCCCCCTACGAGCAGTACTTC.

This rearrangement joins TRBV19 to TRBJ2-5; TRBD1 matches 9 bases. CDR1 is LNHDA, CDR2 SQIVND, per germline (reference sequence). V lost 5 bases to trimming and J lost 9 bases; unmatched junction nucleotides: 7. This CDR3 is 13 amino acids long. This CDR3 reads CASSERTGAAQYF. For the CDR3, the DNA is TGTGCCAGTAGTGAAAGGACAGGGGCGGCCCAGTACTTC.

The J gene is TRBJ2-3, the V gene TRBV28; TRBD2 matches at 9 bases. The CDR3 totals 18 residues. Per the germline V gene, CDR1 is MDHEN and CDR2 is SYDVKM. Losses at the gene ends were 2 bases for V and 1 base for J; bases not matched to a gene: 10. DNA for the CDR3: TGTGCCAGCAGTTTAAGCGGTTTCAGCGGGGGGCGCACAGATACGCAGTATTTT. Translation gives CASSLSGFSGGRTDTQYF.

The chain recombines TRBV29-1 with TRBJ2-1; tentatively, D is TRBD2 (6 bases). V was pared by 6 bases and J by 7 bases, with 19 bases between. CDR1 is SQVTM and CDR2 is ANQGSEA in the germline V gene. The CDR3 runs 14 residues. The chain's CDR3 is CSVPYGGVVNEQFF. CDR3 DNA sequence: TGCAGCGTCCCTTACGGGGGAGTGGTGAATGAGCAGTTCTTC.

By frequency in the sample, this clone is medium-sized (0.01 to 0.1%). This chain uses TRBV7-3 with TRBJ1-3; 7 bases fit TRBD1. CDR3 size: 21 residues. Trimming took 5 bases from V and 0 from J; bases not matched to a gene: 22. Germline V gives CDR1 SGHTA, CDR2 FQGTGA. The CDR3 spells CASSPGPGQNRTGYSGNTIYF. The CDR3 nucleotides read TGTGCCAGCAGCCCTGGGCCGGGACAGAATCGAACAGGGTACTCTGGAAACACCATATATTTT. Full variable domain (rest looked up from reference TRBV7-3 and TRBJ1-3): GAGVSQTPSNKVTEKGKYVELRCDPISGHTALYWYRQSLGQGPEFLIYFQGTGAADDSGLPNDRFFAVRPEGSVSTLKIQRTERGDSAVYLCASSPGPGQNRTGYSGNTIYFGEGSWLTVV.

The chain's CDR3 is CASSATLGETQYF. The CDR3 DNA reads TGTGCCAGCAGCGCGACATTAGGAGAGACCCAGTACTTC. This chain joins TRBV25-1 and TRBJ2-5, with D unresolved. V was pared by 6 bases and J by 4 bases, with 12 bases between. The CDR3 totals 13 residues. Germline CDR1 reads MGHDK; CDR2 reads SYGVNS.

This clone has just a few counts. The rearrangement uses TRBV7-2 and TRBJ1-5; no reliable D call. The CDR3 is 13 amino acids. CDR1 and CDR2 (germline): SGHTA, FQGNSA. V gave up 3 bases and J gave up 11 bases, with 14 bases separating them. The CDR3 is CASSFGSPSAQHF. CDR3 coding DNA: TGTGCCAGCAGCTTCGGGTCACCCTCAGCCCAGCATTTT.

This clone was detected only a few times. The chain uses TRBV7-8 and TRBJ2-7; 8 bases map to TRBD2. This CDR3 region has 17 residues. V shed 5 bases and J 0 bases; nucleotides not matched to a gene: 12. Germline V gives CDR1 SGHVS, CDR2 FQNEAQ. The DNA for the CDR3 is TGTGCCAGCAGCCTACGGGGGGGCAGTTCTAGCTCCTACGAGCAGTACTTC. It encodes CASSLRGGSSSSYEQYF.

The rearrangement uses TRBV6-1 and TRBJ2-2; the D is unclear. Per germline, CDR1 MNHNS and CDR2 SASEGT. The CDR3 loop spans 13 amino acids. V was trimmed by 6 bases and J by 4 bases, leaving 9 bases between them. This CDR3 is CASRSFPTGELFF. The CDR3 DNA reads TGTGCCAGCAGATCTTTTCCCACCGGGGAGCTGTTTTTT.

The J gene is TRBJ1-2, the V gene TRBV28, with TRBD1 identical over 9 bases. This CDR3 comprises 15 residues. V lost 8 bases to trimming and J lost 6 bases; unmatched junction nucleotides: 13. Germline V gene data show CDR1 as MDHEN and CDR2 as SYDVKM. The CDR3: CASLGQGDELDGYTF. The DNA of the CDR3 is TGTGCCAGCCTGGGACAGGGTGACGAATTGGATGGCTACACCTTC.

The chain uses TRBV7-9 and TRBJ1-1; D might be TRBD1 (5 bases). This CDR3 contains 12 residues. CDR1 and CDR2 from the germline V gene are SEHNR and FQNEAQ (reference sequence). V was pared by 10 bases and J by 4 bases, with 13 bases between. CDR3 sequence: CAIPVTATEAFF. CDR3 DNA: TGTGCCATCCCCGTGACAGCCACTGAAGCTTTCTTT.

The chain has TRBV6-5 and TRBJ1-1; the D gene is possibly TRBD1 (5 bases). This CDR3 has 13 amino acids. Trimming took 5 bases from V and 1 from J, leaving 8 bases between them. Germline CDR1 reads MNHEY; CDR2 reads SVGAGI. In DNA form, the CDR3 reads TGTGCCAGCAGTGGGGCAGCGAACACTGAAGCTTTCTTT. Residues: CASSGAANTEAFF.

The chain employs TRBV6-5 and TRBJ2-7; TRBD1 agrees at 12 bases. The J segment lost 5 bases and the V segment lost 7 bases, leaving 9 bases of the junction unmatched. In germline, CDR1 is MNHEY, CDR2 SVGAGI. The CDR3 consists of 15 residues. Here the CDR3 DNA reads TGTGCCAGCACCGGTCCGGGACAGGGGGCAAACGAGCAGTACTTC. As protein: CASTGPGQGANEQYF.

The chain recombines TRBV5-6 with TRBJ1-2; D is perhaps TRBD1 (5 bases). Trimming left V 4 bases short and J 8 bases short, with 15 bases between. The CDR3 covers 13 residues. Germline V gives CDR1 SGHDT, CDR2 YYEEEE. CDR3 sequence: CASSRDFPGGYTF. The CDR3 nucleotides read TGTGCCAGCAGCCGGGACTTCCCCGGGGGCTACACCTTC. Drawing the rest from reference TRBV5-6 and TRBJ1-2, the complete variable domain is DAGVTQSPTHLIKTRGQQVTLRCSPKSGHDTVSWYQQALGQGPQFIFQYYEEEERQRGNFPDRFSGHQFPNYSSELNVNALLLGDSALYLCASSRDFPGGYTFGSGTRLTVV.

This clone has only a few counts. The chain uses TRBV29-1 and TRBJ2-7, with 9 positions matching TRBD2. This CDR3 has 13 residues. V shed 1 base and J 3 bases; nucleotides not matched to a gene: 1. CDR1 is SQVTM and CDR2 is ANQGSEA in the germline V gene. The CDR3 sequence: CSVEGSGSYEQYF. The DNA for the CDR3 is TGCAGCGTTGAAGGTAGCGGGAGCTACGAGCAGTACTTC.